The entry below describes one T cell receptor (beta chain). No antigen is known for it. CDR3 size: 16 residues. Trimming at V came to 0 bases and at J to 4 bases, leaving 3 bases not matched to a gene. The germline gives CDR1 MGHRA, CDR2 YSYEKL. The PCR used 60 Vbeta and 13 Jbeta primers. Only in-frame clones appear in the TCRdb table, and some are missing; sequencing was by immunoSEQ multiplex PCR. The sample yields about 160,000 clones, more than 75% seen once. This sample was included in a study of cytomegalovirus exposure and HLA in healthy donors. The study's findings and limits: Later, TCR association rates were found to vary by HLA locus, highest for DRB1 and lowest for HLA-C.

The sequenced sample was PBMCs. The receptor was isolated from a male donor in good health and CMV-seronegative. The chain uses TRBV4-1 and TRBJ2-1; 10 positions agree with TRBD2. This CDR3 is CASSQDSSGGYNEQFF. CDR3 sequence (DNA): TGCGCCAGCAGCCAAGATAGTAGCGGGGGGTACAATGAGCAGTTCTTC.